Listed here are 4 T cell receptor beta chains from one sample, sequenced in a study of T cell repertoires in cytomegalovirus infection. TCRdb redid the calling of the reads with MiXCR, one entry per CDR3 protein. The sample has 100,000 to 150,000 distinct CDR3 sequences; about 32% are singletons. No antigen is known for these receptors. Here the sequenced sample was CD8+ T cells from cultured PBMCs, taken from culture after CMV antigen stimulation. These receptors originate from a human donor in good health (CMV status not recorded). Some clones in this sample may be carry-over from other donors' samples.

At least ten counts were recorded for this clonotype. This chain connects TRBV7-9 to TRBJ1-1; possibly TRBD1 for D (5 bases). This CDR3 contains 15 residues. V was trimmed by 5 bases and J by 1 base, leaving 14 bases between them. Germline CDR1 is SEHNR and CDR2 is FQNEAQ (reference sequence). The CDR3 region is CASSPPLTGNTEAFF. CDR3 in DNA: TGTGCCAGCAGCCCCCCCCTAACAGGGAACACTGAAGCTTTCTTT.

The chain links TRBV7-2 to TRBJ2-2, with D possibly matching TRBD1 (7 bases). The germline V gene encodes CDR1 SGHTA and CDR2 FQGNSA. V lost 2 bases and J 0 bases, leaving 19 bases between the germline ends. The CDR3 covers 19 residues. CDR3: CASSLNRPRGVSNTGELFF. DNA of the CDR3: TGTGCCAGCAGCTTAAACCGGCCCAGGGGGGTATCGAACACCGGGGAGCTGTTTTTT. Full variable domain (rest looked up from reference TRBV7-2 and TRBJ2-2): GAGVSQSPSNKVTEKGKDVELRCDPISGHTALYWYRQSLGQGLEFLIYFQGNSAPDKSGLPSDRFSAERTGGSVSTLTIQRTQQEDSAVYLCASSLNRPRGVSNTGELFFGEGSRLTVL.

This clonotype occurred a few times. The chain joins TRBV19 to TRBJ2-7; D call uncertain. CDR1 is LNHDA and CDR2 is SQIVND in the germline V gene (reference sequence). There are 15 residues in the CDR3. Trimming cost V 7 bases and J 4 bases, with 20 bases left between them. The CDR3: CASTLSEHSPYEQYF. In nucleotides, the CDR3 is TGTGCCAGTACCTTGTCGGAACACAGCCCTTACGAGCAGTACTTC.

This clonotype was seen a few times. The gene calls are TRBV12-3 or TRBV12-4 and TRBJ2-1, with 7 bases identical to TRBD2. The V segment lost 6 bases and the J segment 2 bases; nucleotides outside the gene matches: 7. CDR3 length: 15 amino acids. CDR3 residues: CASSLAAGPYNEQFF. The CDR3 DNA follows: TGTGCCAGCAGCCTAGCGGCCGGACCCTACAATGAGCAGTTCTTC.